This TCR beta chain was captured in a study of T cell repertoires in cytomegalovirus infection. Study at large: In public TCR beta signatures, there were indications of both CMV infection and matching HLA type. General study findings and limits: Predominance within the ex vivo response was attributable to HLA-C-restricted CMV-specific TCR beta clonotypes.

One entry per CDR3 protein, called by TCRdb with MiXCR from the reads. The sample shows about 360,000 distinct CDR3 sequences, around 18% of them seen only once. Germline assignment: CDR1 MNHEY and CDR2 SVGAGI. With 1 base removed from V and 3 bases from J, the gap between germline ends came to 15 bases. This CDR3 spans 16 amino acids. Remarks on this clonotype: Its antigen is undetermined.

This chain connects TRBV6-5 to TRBJ1-1; tentative D call: TRBD1 (5 bases). Material: PBMCs. The receptor comes from a human donor in good health (CMV status not recorded). Some clones in this sample may be carry-over from other donors' samples. The DNA of the CDR3 is TGTGCCAGCAGTTACTGGGGGAGGAGAAGGGACACTGAAGCTTTCTTT. It specifies CASSYWGRRRDTEAFF.